Below are 8 T cell receptor beta chains sequenced from a single sample in a study of TIL therapy for anti-PD-1-resistant metastatic lung cancer. The libraries were made with immunoSEQ v3. Some clones are missing from TCRdb's copy, which holds only in-frame ones; the method was immunoSEQ multiplex PCR. Counted here are 40,000 to 55,000 clones, 70% to 85% occurring once; the ten biggest clones make up about 4.8%. Time point reported: pre-treatment sample, taken before nivolumab and TIL therapy. The sample here was blood, taken at baseline. The receptors come from a woman aged 30 to 85 with non-small cell lung cancer.

V usage is TRBV10-3 and J usage is TRBJ1-2; D remains ambiguous. The CDR3 is made up of 13 amino acids. The germline V and J ends were trimmed by 2 bases and 2 bases, with 6 bases remaining between them. Germline CDR1 and CDR2: ENHRY and SYGVKD. CDR3 in amino acids: CAISEEENYGYTF. The CDR3 nucleotides read TGTGCCATCAGTGAGGAGGAAAACTATGGCTACACCTTC.

The V call is TRBV5-4, the J call TRBJ1-2, with D possibly being TRBD1 (6 bases). This CDR3 spans 14 amino acids. CDR1 SGHNT and CDR2 YYREEE come from the germline V gene (reference sequence). V lost 4 bases and J 8 bases, leaving 18 bases between the germline ends. CDR3 DNA: TGTGCCAGCAGCAAAGGACAGCCCGCGGGAGGCTACACCTTC. Protein: CASSKGQPAGGYTF.

This chain joins TRBV7-6 and TRBJ2-1; no definite D call. Trimming took 3 bases from V and 3 from J, leaving 3 bases between them. CDR1 is SGHVS, CDR2 FNYEAQ, per germline. The CDR3 is made up of 12 amino acids. The CDR3 region is CASSLGYNEQFF. DNA of the CDR3: TGTGCCAGCAGCTTGGGCTACAATGAGCAGTTCTTC.

This clone has only a few counts. The CDR3 DNA reads TGTGCCAGCAGTCCTGTGCCGGTGGCTGGCTACACCTTC. Translated, it gives CASSPVPVAGYTF. The J gene is TRBJ1-2, the V gene TRBV6-5, with unresolved D. In germline, CDR1 is MNHEY, CDR2 SVGAGI. The V and J ends lost 5 bases and 7 bases respectively, with 14 bases between them. CDR3 length: 13 amino acids.

The V and J genes are TRBV28 and TRBJ1-3; possibly TRBD1 for D (5 bases). The V gene's germline CDR1 is MDHEN and CDR2 SYDVKM. V was trimmed by 0 bases and J by 3 bases, leaving 6 bases between them. The CDR3 loop spans 14 amino acids. Written as DNA, the CDR3 is TGTGCCAGCAGTTTATGGGGACGTGGAAACACCATATATTTT. Translated: CASSLWGRGNTIYF.

The genes are TRBV4-1 and TRBJ2-1; 9 bases are shared with TRBD2. Unmatched junction bases numbered 6, after V lost 0 bases and J lost 9 bases. CDR1 is MGHRA, CDR2 YSYEKL, per germline. This CDR3 region has 15 residues. CDR3 region: CASSQESAGGREQFF. The DNA of the CDR3 is TGCGCCAGCAGCCAAGAATCAGCGGGGGGCCGTGAGCAGTTCTTC.

The chain carries TRBV29-1 and TRBJ2-2; 11 bases map to TRBD2. J gave up 3 bases and V 4 bases, and 13 bases lay outside the gene matches. The germline V gene encodes CDR1 SQVTM and CDR2 ANQGSEA. The CDR3 is 18 residues long. The CDR3 DNA sequence: TGCAGCGTTGTCGAGGGCCCGGGACTAGCGGCCGACACCGGGGAGCTGTTTTTT. This sequence encodes CSVVEGPGLAADTGELFF.

J is TRBJ2-7 and V is TRBV6-5, with a tentative D call TRBD1 (5 bases). The germline V and J ends were trimmed by 6 bases and 1 base, with 10 bases remaining between them. CDR1 and CDR2 from the germline V gene are MNHEY and SVGAGI. This CDR3 is built from 13 residues. CDR3 loop: CASSRQRSYEQYF. In nucleotides, the CDR3 is TGTGCCAGCAGCCGACAGAGGTCCTACGAGCAGTACTTC.